The present entry profiles one TCR beta chain with its context. Its antigen remains unidentified. This entry belongs to a study of cytomegalovirus exposure and HLA in healthy donors. It was with 60 Vbeta and 13 Jbeta primers that the PCR ran. Generated by immunoSEQ multiplex PCR, the TCRdb table keeps only in-frame clones and is missing some. This sample carries about 160,000 clones, about 80% of them seen once, and the ten largest clones take around 4.5%. Germline values: CDR1 GTSNPN, CDR2 SVGIG (reference sequence). CDR3 size: 13 residues. Trimming cost V 4 bases and J 7 bases, with 11 bases left between them. General study points: DRB1 had the most TCR associations and HLA-C the fewest, a later analysis found, with rates varying by HLA locus. An ancestry cluster, one associated with Asian ancestry, reportedly showed fewer N-insertions than the roughly 610-donor mean in a later analysis.

The TCR sequence derives from a man younger than 40 in good health and CMV-seronegative. This chain uses TRBV30 with TRBJ1-6; a possible D gene is TRBD1 (5 bases). Source material: PBMCs. As DNA, the CDR3 is TGTGCCTGGACAGGGAATTACAATTCACCCCTCCACTTT. The encoded protein is CAWTGNYNSPLHF. The variable domain in full, with the rest retrieved from reference TRBV30 and TRBJ1-6, is SQTIHQWPATLVQPVGSPLSLECTVEGTSNPNLYWYRQAAGRGLQLLFYSVGIGQISSEVPQNLSASRPQDRQFILSSKKLLLSDSGFYLCAWTGNYNSPLHFGNGTRLTVT.